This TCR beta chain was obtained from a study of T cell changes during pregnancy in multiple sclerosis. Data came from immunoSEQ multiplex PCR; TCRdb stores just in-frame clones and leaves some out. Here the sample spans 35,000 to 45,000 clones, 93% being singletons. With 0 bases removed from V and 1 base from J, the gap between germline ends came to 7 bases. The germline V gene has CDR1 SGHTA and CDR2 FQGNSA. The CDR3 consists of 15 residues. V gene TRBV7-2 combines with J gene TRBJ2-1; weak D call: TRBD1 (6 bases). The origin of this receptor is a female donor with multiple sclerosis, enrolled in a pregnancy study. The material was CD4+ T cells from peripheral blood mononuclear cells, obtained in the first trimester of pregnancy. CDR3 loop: CASSLATGSYNEQFF. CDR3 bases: TGTGCCAGCAGCTTAGCGACAGGATCCTACAATGAGCAGTTCTTC. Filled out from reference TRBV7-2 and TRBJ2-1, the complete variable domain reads GAGVSQSPSNKVTEKGKDVELRCDPISGHTALYWYRQSLGQGLEFLIYFQGNSAPDKSGLPSDRFSAERTGGSVSTLTIQRTQQEDSAVYLCASSLATGSYNEQFFGPGTRLTVL.